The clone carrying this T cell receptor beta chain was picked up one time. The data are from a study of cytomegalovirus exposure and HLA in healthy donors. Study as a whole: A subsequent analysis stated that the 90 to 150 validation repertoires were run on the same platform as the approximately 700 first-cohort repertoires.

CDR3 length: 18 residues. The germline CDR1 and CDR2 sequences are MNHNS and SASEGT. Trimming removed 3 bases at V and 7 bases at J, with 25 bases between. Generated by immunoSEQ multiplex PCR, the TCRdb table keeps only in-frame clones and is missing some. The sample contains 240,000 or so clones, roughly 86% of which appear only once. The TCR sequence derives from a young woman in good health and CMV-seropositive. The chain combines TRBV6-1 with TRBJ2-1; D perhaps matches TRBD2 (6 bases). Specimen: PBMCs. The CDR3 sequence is CASSDDGQASRGGNEQFF. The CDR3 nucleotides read TGTGCCAGCAGTGACGATGGGCAGGCCTCCCGTGGGGGGAATGAGCAGTTCTTC.